This T cell receptor (beta chain) derives from a study of shared clonotypes between healthy human individuals. CD45RO-negative cells were positively selected for CCR7, leaving out terminally differentiated effector memory CD45RA+ cells. The table came from immunoSEQ multiplex PCR; TCRdb's copy has only in-frame clones and leaves some out. This table holds roughly 570,000 clones, 95% to 98% found once. The CDR3 consists of 11 residues. V lost 5 bases and J 4 bases, leaving 6 bases between the germline ends. The germline V gene encodes CDR1 MNHEY and CDR2 SMNVEV (reference sequence). Sequencing was done on a sample of naive CD8+ T cells sorted from blood. The clonotype was recovered from a man aged 30 to 39 in good health. The chain links TRBV27 to TRBJ2-7; no reliable D call. In DNA form, the CDR3 reads TGTGCCAGCAGTCGCCCTTACGAGCAGTACTTC. As protein: CASSRPYEQYF.